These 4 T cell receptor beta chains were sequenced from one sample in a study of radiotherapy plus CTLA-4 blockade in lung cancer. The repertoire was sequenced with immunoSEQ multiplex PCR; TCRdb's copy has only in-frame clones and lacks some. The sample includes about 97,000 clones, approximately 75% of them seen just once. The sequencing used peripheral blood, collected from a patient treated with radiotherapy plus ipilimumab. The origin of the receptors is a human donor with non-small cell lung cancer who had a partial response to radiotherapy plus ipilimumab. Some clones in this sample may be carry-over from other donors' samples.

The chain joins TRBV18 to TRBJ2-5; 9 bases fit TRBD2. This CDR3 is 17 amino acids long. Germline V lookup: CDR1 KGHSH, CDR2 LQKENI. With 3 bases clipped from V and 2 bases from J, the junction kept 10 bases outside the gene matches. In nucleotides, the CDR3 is TGTGCCAGCTCACCGGTCTCGGGACTAGCTCGTCAAGAGACCCAGTACTTC. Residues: CASSPVSGLARQETQYF.

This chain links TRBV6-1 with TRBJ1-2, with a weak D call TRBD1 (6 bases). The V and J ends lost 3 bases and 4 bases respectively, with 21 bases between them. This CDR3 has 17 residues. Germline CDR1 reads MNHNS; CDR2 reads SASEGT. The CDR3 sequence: CASSDPPGQRLSYGYTF. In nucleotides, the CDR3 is TGTGCCAGCAGTGACCCACCCGGACAGCGTCTATCCTATGGCTACACCTTC.

For the CDR3, the DNA is TGCGCCAGCAGTGACTCCCTAGCGGGAGGGGACAATGAGCAGTTCTTC. Translated, it gives CASSDSLAGGDNEQFF. This chain links TRBV10-2 with TRBJ2-1; 12 nucleotides match TRBD2. Germline-derived CDR1 and CDR2 are WSHSY and SAAADI. With 3 bases clipped from V and 5 bases from J, the junction kept 5 bases outside the gene matches. This CDR3 has 16 residues.

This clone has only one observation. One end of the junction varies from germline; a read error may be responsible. CDR3 nucleotide sequence: TGTGCCAGCACCTTAGGGACAGGGGTTGAAAAACTGTTTTTT. Its translation is CASTLGTGVEKLFF. The chain recombines TRBV11-2 with TRBJ1-4, with 10 bases that match TRBD1. The CDR3 runs 14 residues. Germline CDR1 reads SGHAT; CDR2 reads FQNNGV.